The 15 T cell receptor beta chains presented below share a single source sample, sequenced in a study of blood T cell repertoires in COVID-19. Generated by immunoSEQ multiplex PCR, the TCRdb table keeps only in-frame clones and is missing some. Among under 300,000 clones listed, roughly four fifths were seen once. The specimen sequenced was peripheral blood. These receptor sequences come from a woman aged 18-29 years with acute or convalescent COVID-19.

This clone has more than one count but fewer than ten. The chain carries TRBV28 and TRBJ1-1; D is perhaps TRBD1 (6 bases). CDR3 size: 15 residues. In germline, CDR1 is MDHEN, CDR2 SYDVKM. Trimming took 2 bases from V and 7 from J, leaving 17 bases between them. CDR3: CASSLDRTAWGEAFF. For the CDR3, the DNA is TGTGCCAGCAGTTTAGACCGGACAGCCTGGGGTGAAGCTTTCTTT.

This clone occurred a few times. J is TRBJ2-7 and V is TRBV25-1; tentative D call: TRBD2 (7 bases). Trimming cost V 8 bases and J 2 bases, with 19 bases left between them. The CDR3 contains 15 residues. CDR1 MGHDK and CDR2 SYGVNS come from the germline V gene. The DNA of the CDR3 is TGTGCCAGCTCCGGAGGGGGGACTACTGCCTACGAGCAGTACTTC. Its protein is CASSGGGTTAYEQYF.

The chain employs TRBV19 and TRBJ2-1; the match to TRBD2 covers 7 bases. V shed 0 bases, J shed 0 bases, and the junction held 5 bases outside the gene matches. This CDR3 is 17 amino acids long. Germline V gene data show CDR1 as LNHDA and CDR2 as SQIVND (reference sequence). The DNA for the CDR3 is TGTGCCAGTAGTATAGATCTAGCGGCTAGCTCCTACAATGAGCAGTTCTTC. Its translation: CASSIDLAASSYNEQFF.

V is TRBV9 and J is TRBJ2-5; D perhaps matches TRBD2 (5 bases). The CDR3 runs to 15 residues. The V gene's germline CDR1 is SGDLS and CDR2 YYNGEE. The V and J ends lost 0 bases and 5 bases respectively, with 14 bases between them. The CDR3 DNA is TGTGCCAGCAGCGTAGTAGGGAGATCTTGGGAGACCCAGTACTTC. Protein: CASSVVGRSWETQYF.

V and J are TRBV10-3 and TRBJ2-7; 7 nucleotides line up with TRBD2. Germline CDR1 ENHRY, CDR2 SYGVKD. CDR3 length: 17 residues. V lost 3 bases and J lost 0; bases outside the gene matches: 11. CDR3 DNA sequence: TGTGCCATCAGTGATCAACGCACTAGCGTTTTCTCCTACGAGCAGTACTTC. Its translation: CAISDQRTSVFSYEQYF.

In this sample, this clone turned up once. V usage is TRBV10-2 and J usage is TRBJ1-1, with 8 bases fitting TRBD1. The CDR3 has 13 amino acids. After removal of 8 bases from V and 0 bases from J, the junction contained 2 bases not matched to a gene. Germline CDR1 is WSHSY and CDR2 is SAAADI. The CDR3 bases are TGCGCCAGCGGACAGGGCATGAACACTGAAGCTTTCTTT. Encoded protein: CASGQGMNTEAFF.

This clone was picked up one time. This sequence joins TRBV7-2 and TRBJ2-5, with D unresolved. This CDR3 contains 15 residues. The V end lost 3 bases, the J end lost 3 bases, and 14 bases lay between the germline ends. Germline CDR1 is SGHTA and CDR2 is FQGNSA. The CDR3 loop reads CASSLGITRKETQYF. CDR3 bases: TGTGCCAGCAGCTTGGGCATTACCAGGAAAGAGACCCAGTACTTC. The complete variable domain, with remaining parts taken from reference TRBV7-2 and TRBJ2-5, reads GAGVSQSPSNKVTEKGKDVELRCDPISGHTALYWYRQSLGQGLEFLIYFQGNSAPDKSGLPSDRFSAERTGGSVSTLTIQRTQQEDSAVYLCASSLGITRKETQYFGPGTRLLVL.

This clone has only one observation. CDR3 in DNA: TGTGCCAGCTCACTTGCGAGAGAGCGGTCCTACGAGCAGTACTTC. Translated, it gives CASSLARERSYEQYF. The chain has TRBV18 and TRBJ2-7; TRBD2 might be the D (5 bases). Per the germline V gene, CDR1 is KGHSH and CDR2 is LQKENI. This CDR3 is built from 15 residues. The V and J ends lost 4 bases and 1 base respectively, with 14 bases between them.

V gene TRBV15 combines with J gene TRBJ1-6, with 7 bases fitting TRBD1. J was trimmed by 9 bases and V by 0 bases; bases with no gene match: 5. This CDR3 is built from 15 residues. In germline, CDR1 is LNHNV, CDR2 YYDKDF (reference sequence). The CDR3 region has the DNA TGTGCCACCAGCAGAGAGTTACAGGGGAGTTCACCCCTCCACTTT. Amino acid sequence: CATSRELQGSSPLHF.

This chain links TRBV9 with TRBJ2-2, with D uncertain. V lost 2 bases and J 1 base, leaving 18 bases between the germline ends. The length of the CDR3 is 18 residues. CDR1 SGDLS and CDR2 YYNGEE come from the germline V gene. The CDR3 is CASSVSITGSQNTGELFF. In DNA, the CDR3 is TGTGCCAGCAGCGTCTCGATAACCGGGTCGCAGAACACCGGGGAGCTGTTTTTT.

Worth noting for this clone: An end of the junction differs from the germline gene, which may be a read error. This specimen includes other DNA sequences encoding the same CDR3. The chain is built from TRBV6-5 and TRBJ1-1; a weak D match, TRBD1 (5 bases). CDR3 length equals 13 residues. In germline, CDR1 is MNHEY, CDR2 SVGAGI. CDR3 bases: TGTGCCAGCAGACCCGCAGGGCAGACTGAAGCTTTTTTT. Encoded protein: CASRPAGQTEAFF.

This clone was observed at least ten times. This rearrangement joins TRBV30 to TRBJ1-6; possibly TRBD1 for D (6 bases). The CDR3 contains 14 residues. Germline V gives CDR1 GTSNPN, CDR2 SVGIG (reference sequence). V lost 5 bases to trimming and J lost 7 bases, with 15 bases between them. CDR3 DNA: TGTGCCTGGGACAGGTTTCCTCCAAATTCACCCCTCCACTTT. Amino acid sequence: CAWDRFPPNSPLHF.

The chain employs TRBV5-4 and TRBJ2-1; 9 positions agree with TRBD2. The CDR3 contains 15 residues. Trimming at V came to 4 bases and at J to 8 bases, leaving 10 bases not matched to a gene. Germline V gene lookup returns CDR1 SGHNT and CDR2 YYREEE (reference sequence). CDR3 protein: CASSPGGTSIDEQFF. The DNA of the CDR3 is TGTGCCAGCAGCCCGGGAGGGACTAGCATCGATGAGCAGTTCTTC.

CDR3 residues: CASSRTSGNNEQFF. The DNA of the CDR3 is TGTGCCAGCAGTCGCACTAGCGGTAACAATGAGCAGTTCTTC. V usage is TRBV25-1 and J usage is TRBJ2-1; 8 nucleotides align to TRBD2. This CDR3 has 14 residues. CDR1 is MGHDK and CDR2 is SYGVNS in the germline V gene. Unmatched junction bases numbered 5, after V lost 5 bases and J lost 5 bases. The variable domain in full, with the rest retrieved from reference TRBV25-1 and TRBJ2-1, is EADIYQTPRYLVIGTGKKITLECSQTMGHDKMYWYQQDPGMELHLIHYSYGVNSTEKGDLSSESTVSRIRTEHFPLTLESARPSHTSQYLCASSRTSGNNEQFFGPGTRLTVL.

This clone was recorded a few times. The chain uses TRBV28 and TRBJ2-1; D is perhaps TRBD1 (6 bases). Per the germline V gene, CDR1 is MDHEN and CDR2 is SYDVKM. The V and J ends lost 7 bases and 4 bases respectively, with 14 bases between them. The CDR3 consists of 14 residues. CDR3 DNA: TGTGCCAGCACCTCCGGGACACAATACAATGAGCAGTTCTTC. It codes for CASTSGTQYNEQFF.